This T cell receptor beta chain was observed in a study of T cells in localized non-small cell lung cancer. CDR3 length: 13 residues. V lost 4 bases and J lost 8; bases outside the gene matches: 3. Germline V gene lookup returns CDR1 SGHDT and CDR2 YYEEEE. TCRdb's table, derived via immunoSEQ multiplex PCR, lists solely in-frame clones and lacks some. The sample consists of fewer than 9,000 clones, about 89% of them appearing once. The chain joins TRBV5-6 to TRBJ1-2; 12 bases line up with TRBD1. The material was peripheral blood, obtained before any cancer treatment. This clonotype was sampled from a male donor older than 55 with stage III lung adenocarcinoma. In DNA form, the CDR3 reads TGTGCCAGCAGCATGGGGACAGGGGGCGGCTACACCTTC. This codes for CASSMGTGGGYTF.